These 25 T cell receptor beta chains were all obtained from the same sample, sequenced in a study of Graves' ophthalmopathy and Graves' hyperthyroidism. Using RNA transcripts, the TCR beta CDR3 regions were amplified. Following a first-round RT-PCR that used HTBI primers, a second-round multiplex PCR was carried out. In TCRdb, the multiplex PCR reads were re-called with MiXCR into one record per CDR3 protein. The sample includes 560,000 or so distinct CDR3 sequences, under 40% of them seen just once. Sequencing was carried out using peripheral blood or thyroid tissue (not recorded which). These receptors were taken from an adult man with Graves' hyperthyroidism.

This clonotype was counted ten times or more. The genes are TRBV6-1 and TRBJ1-2, with D maybe TRBD1 (6 bases). The germline CDR1 and CDR2 sequences are MNHNS and SASEGT. With 6 bases removed from V and 5 bases from J, the gap between germline ends came to 13 bases. This CDR3 is built from 13 residues. CDR3 sequence: CASSQDRLYGYTF. DNA of the CDR3: TGTGCCAGCAGCCAGGACAGACTTTATGGCTACACCTTC.

The chain uses TRBV4-1 and TRBJ2-5; TRBD2 agrees at 9 bases. J was trimmed by 1 base and V by 6 bases; bases with no gene match: 3. The germline CDR1 and CDR2 sequences are MGHRA and YSYEKL. The CDR3 extends over 14 amino acids. CDR3 coding DNA: TGCGCCAGCAGTCGACTAGCGGTCCAAGAGACCCAGTACTTC. As protein: CASSRLAVQETQYF.

The chain employs TRBV6-5 and TRBJ1-3; unclear D gene. Germline V gives CDR1 MNHEY, CDR2 SVGAGI. Trimming removed 5 bases from V and 7 bases from J, with 15 bases in between. The CDR3 runs to 14 residues. The CDR3 DNA is TGTGCCAGCAGTCGAGGACTAGCGGTTAACACCATATATTTT. Translating gives CASSRGLAVNTIYF.

This clonotype is a singleton in its sample. A junction end diverges from the germline sequence, so it may reflect a read error. The CDR3 region is CASSLSETQCF. The CDR3 nucleotides are TGTGCCAGCAGCTTAAGTGAAACCCAGTGCTTC. The chain has TRBV7-2 and TRBJ2-5; D uncertain. CDR3 length: 11 residues. CDR1 is SGHTA and CDR2 is FQGNSA in the germline V gene. Looking up the rest from reference TRBV7-2 and TRBJ2-5 gives the full variable domain: GAGVSQSPSNKVTEKGKDVELRCDPISGHTALYWYRQSLGQGLEFLIYFQGNSAPDKSGLPSDRFSAERTGGSVSTLTIQRTQQEDSAVYLCASSLSETQCFGPGTRLLVL.

This clonotype appeared many times. The gene calls are TRBV24-1 and TRBJ2-3; D is ambiguous. The V end lost 3 bases, the J end lost 0 bases, and 18 bases lay between the germline ends. From germline, CDR1 is KGHDR and CDR2 SFDVKD. This CDR3 has 18 amino acids. CDR3 sequence reads: CATSDRPHRTPSTDTQYF. CDR3 DNA sequence: TGTGCCACCAGTGATCGACCGCACCGGACGCCCAGCACAGATACGCAGTATTTT.

The genes are TRBV20-1 and TRBJ2-5; TRBD1 aligns across 9 bases. Germline V lookup: CDR1 DFQATT, CDR2 SNEGSKA (reference sequence). The trim removed 0 bases at V and 4 bases at J, leaving 12 bases unmatched. The length of the CDR3 is 17 residues. The CDR3 is CSARDGQGREWVETQYF. CDR3 sequence (DNA): TGCAGTGCTAGAGATGGACAGGGGCGGGAATGGGTAGAGACCCAGTACTTC.

This clonotype was observed at least ten times. The rearrangement joins TRBV7-2 to TRBJ1-2, with no clear D. Germline V CDR1 and CDR2: SGHTA, FQGNSA. Trimming took off 3 bases at V and 4 bases at J, with 12 bases between the two ends. CDR3 length: 14 amino acids. CDR3: CASSLTTRGYGYTF. The CDR3, as DNA: TGTGCCAGCAGCTTGACGACCCGGGGCTATGGCTACACCTTC.

The chain uses TRBV6-6 and TRBJ1-4; 8 bases fit TRBD1. J was trimmed by 11 bases and V by 6 bases; bases with no gene match: 8. The CDR3 is 13 residues long. In germline, CDR1 is MNHNY, CDR2 SVGAGI (reference sequence). The CDR3 DNA is TGTGCCAGCAGCCAGGACAGGGTACGGAAACTGTTTTTT. Translating it yields CASSQDRVRKLFF.

This chain links TRBV2 with TRBJ1-5, with D hard to call. Germline CDR1 SNHLY, CDR2 FYNNEI. The CDR3 totals 15 residues. V was trimmed by 1 base and J by 5 bases, leaving 12 bases between them. The CDR3 spells CASSEVKDGYQPQHF. The CDR3 nucleotides read TGTGCCAGCAGTGAAGTGAAGGATGGCTATCAGCCCCAGCATTTT.

This rearrangement joins TRBV24-1 to TRBJ2-5; TRBD1 aligns across 7 bases. Germline values: CDR1 KGHDR, CDR2 SFDVKD. The CDR3 is 15 residues long. Trimming removed 4 bases from V and 0 bases from J; junction bases left unmatched: 4. The CDR3: CATSERQGDQETQYF. The CDR3 DNA reads as TGTGCCACCAGTGAAAGACAGGGTGACCAAGAGACCCAGTACTTC.

On this clonotype: Germline is not matched at one junction end, which may reflect a read error. This rearrangement joins TRBV7-3 to TRBJ2-3; no firm D call. This CDR3 has 13 amino acids. The germline V gene encodes CDR1 SGHTA and CDR2 FQGTGA. The CDR3 spells CASSPFHTDTQYF. CDR3 DNA: TGTGCTAGCAGCCCGTTCCACACAGATACGCAGTATTTT.

The J gene is TRBJ2-5, the V gene TRBV20-1; possible D gene TRBD1, 6 bases. Trimming pared 6 bases from V and 5 bases from J, leaving 13 bases between. Germline values: CDR1 DFQATT, CDR2 SNEGSKA (reference sequence). The CDR3 has 12 residues. CDR3 DNA sequence: TGCAGTGCGGAAAGGCAGGGGGAGACCCAGTACTTC. The encoded protein is CSAERQGETQYF.

The J gene is TRBJ1-5, the V gene TRBV20-1; D is possibly TRBD1 or TRBD2 (5 bases each). The DNA end lines up better with TRBJ2-3; the J call may be wrong. This CDR3 comprises 15 residues. The germline CDR1 and CDR2 sequences are DFQATT and SNEGSKA (reference sequence). CDR3 residues: CSAREGEWSTDTQYF. The CDR3, as DNA: TGCAGTGCTAGAGAGGGGGAGTGGAGCACAGATACGCAGTATTTT.

The chain employs TRBV18 and TRBJ2-5; D might be TRBD1 (6 bases). The germline CDR1 and CDR2 sequences are KGHSH and LQKENI. V dropped 2 bases and J dropped 0 bases, with 16 bases sitting between them. This CDR3 spans 17 amino acids. The CDR3 DNA reads as TGTGCCAGCTCACCATTAAAGGACAGATCGTACCAAGAGACCCAGTACTTC. Protein: CASSPLKDRSYQETQYF.

The rearrangement joins TRBV30 to TRBJ1-1, with D possibly matching TRBD1 (6 bases). Per the germline V gene, CDR1 is GTSNPN and CDR2 is SVGIG (reference sequence). V gave up 3 bases and J gave up 6 bases, with 11 bases separating them. The CDR3 sequence is 12 residues long. The DNA for the CDR3 is TGTGCCTGGAGCCTAGGGGGTTCTGAAGCTTTCTTT. It yields the protein CAWSLGGSEAFF.

This clonotype was detected ten times or more. The CDR3 DNA follows: TGTGCCAGTAGTATCCAAAGGGATGGCTACACCTTC. This codes for CASSIQRDGYTF. The chain links TRBV19 to TRBJ1-2; no clear D gene. The germline V gene has CDR1 LNHDA and CDR2 SQIVND (reference sequence). The ends were cut back, 3 bases at V and 6 bases at J, with 8 bases in the middle. The length of the CDR3 is 12 residues.

This chain connects TRBV7-2 to TRBJ1-1; no clear D. CDR1 is SGHTA and CDR2 is FQGNSA in the germline V gene. Trimming shortened V by 1 base and J by 8 bases, and 14 bases separated the two germline ends. The CDR3 runs to 14 residues. The CDR3 sequence is CASSLVLAAMEAFF. The DNA for the CDR3 is TGTGCCAGCAGCTTAGTGCTGGCGGCGATGGAAGCTTTCTTT. Filled out from reference TRBV7-2 and TRBJ1-1, the complete variable domain reads GAGVSQSPSNKVTEKGKDVELRCDPISGHTALYWYRQSLGQGLEFLIYFQGNSAPDKSGLPSDRFSAERTGGSVSTLTIQRTQQEDSAVYLCASSLVLAAMEAFFGQGTRLTVV.

This clonotype has a count of ten or more. CDR3 nucleotide sequence: TGTGCCAGCAGCCGAGGTGGGTGGGACACTGAAGCTTTCTTT. Amino acids: CASSRGGWDTEAFF. J is TRBJ1-1 and V is TRBV13; D is ambiguous. Trimming pared 5 bases from V and 3 bases from J, leaving 13 bases between. CDR1 and CDR2 (germline): PRHDT, FYEKMQ (reference sequence). This CDR3 has 14 residues.

The chain employs TRBV19 and TRBJ2-5; TRBD2 matches at 10 bases. CDR3 length: 15 residues. CDR1 and CDR2 from the germline V gene are LNHDA and SQIVND (reference sequence). The V segment lost 9 bases and the J segment 3 bases; nucleotides outside the gene matches: 10. Here the CDR3 reads CASSKTSGVKETQYF. CDR3 nucleotide sequence: TGTGCCAGCAGCAAAACTAGCGGGGTAAAAGAGACCCAGTACTTC.

This clonotype was observed many times. The CDR3 nucleotides read TGTGCCAGCAGCCAAGAAGGGAAGGATGAAGCTTTCTTT. Amino acids: CASSQEGKDEAFF. The V and J genes are TRBV14 and TRBJ1-1; the D is unclear. The germline V and J ends were trimmed by 0 bases and 7 bases, with 9 bases remaining between them. Germline V CDR1 and CDR2: SGHDN, FVKESK. The CDR3 contains 13 residues.

The CDR3 sequence is CASSSGLARAETQYF. The CDR3 DNA reads TGCGCCAGCAGCTCTGGACTAGCCCGGGCCGAGACCCAGTACTTC. This chain links TRBV5-1 with TRBJ2-5; 8 nucleotides match TRBD2. Germline trimming cut 3 bases from V and 5 bases from J; bases unmatched to any gene: 9. Germline lookup yields CDR1 SGHRS and CDR2 YFSETQ. The CDR3 covers 15 residues.

This clonotype was found many times. The rearrangement joins TRBV12-3 or TRBV12-4 to TRBJ1-5; D remains ambiguous. Trimming removed 3 bases from V and 0 bases from J, with 6 bases in between. This CDR3 is 14 amino acids long. The chain's CDR3 is CASSFSASNQPQHF. The CDR3 coding sequence is TGTGCCAGCAGTTTTTCTGCTAGCAATCAGCCCCAGCATTTT.

As regards this clonotype: Possible read error: a much larger clone is one base away. The CDR3 carries no conserved terminal phenylalanine or tryptophan, so it likely arises from a read error. The chain recombines TRBV20-1 with TRBJ1-4; 7 bases map to TRBD1. Germline values: CDR1 DFQATT, CDR2 SNEGSKA (reference sequence). The CDR3 is made up of 13 amino acids. J lost 10 bases, V lost 3 bases, and 8 bases had no gene match. The CDR3 sequence: CSASKGAIGKLFV. The DNA of the CDR3 is TGCAGTGCTAGCAAGGGGGCGATCGGAAAACTGTTTGTT.

This clonotype has only one observation. The rearrangement links TRBV20-1 to TRBJ2-7; D is unresolved. The closer fit of TRBJ2-1 to the DNA end suggests the J call may be wrong. CDR1 is DFQATT and CDR2 is SNEGSKA in the germline V gene (reference sequence). The CDR3 is 14 residues long. The CDR3 bases are TGCAGTGCTAACGCCGGCCCGGTCCTCGATGAGCAGTTCTTC. This gives the protein CSANAGPVLDEQFF.

On this clonotype: At one end the junction does not follow the germline gene, possibly because of a read error. The chain carries TRBV10-2 and TRBJ2-7; 13 bases map to TRBD2. The end of the DNA is better explained by TRBJ2-1, so the J call may be wrong. The CDR3 extends over 15 amino acids. The germline CDR1 and CDR2 sequences are WSHSY and SAAADI. As DNA, the CDR3 is TGTGCCAGCAGTACACTAGCGGGGGGGCACAATGAGCAGTTCTTC. Protein sequence: CASSTLAGGHNEQFF.